The sequence of this T cell receptor (beta chain) was determined in a study of blood T cell repertoires in COVID-19. Whole-study context: Samples taken during acute and convalescent COVID-19 were collected in the United States, Italy and Spain.

The repertoire was sequenced with immunoSEQ multiplex PCR; TCRdb's copy has only in-frame clones and lacks some. The sample has hundreds of thousands of clones, 70% to 90% seen once. Sequenced input: peripheral blood. This receptor was identified in a man at least 80 years old with acute or convalescent COVID-19.

The CDR3 protein is CASSIRQVREAQPQHF. The CDR3 DNA is TGTGCCAGTAGTATCCGGCAGGTCCGGGAGGCTCAGCCCCAGCATTTT. The genes are TRBV19 and TRBJ1-5, with D unclear. V dropped 3 bases and J dropped 6 bases, with 18 bases sitting between them. Germline loops: CDR1 LNHDA, CDR2 SQIVND (reference sequence). The CDR3 is 16 residues long.